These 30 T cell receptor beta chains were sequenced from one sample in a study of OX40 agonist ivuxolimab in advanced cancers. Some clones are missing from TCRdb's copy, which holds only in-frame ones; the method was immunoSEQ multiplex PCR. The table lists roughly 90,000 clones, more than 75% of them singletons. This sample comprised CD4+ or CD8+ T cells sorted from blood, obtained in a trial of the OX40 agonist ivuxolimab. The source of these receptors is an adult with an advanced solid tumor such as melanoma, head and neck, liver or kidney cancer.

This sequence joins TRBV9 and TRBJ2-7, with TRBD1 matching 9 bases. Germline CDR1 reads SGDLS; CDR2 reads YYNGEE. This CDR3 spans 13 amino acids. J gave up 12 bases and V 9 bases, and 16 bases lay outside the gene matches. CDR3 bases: TGTGCCAATGAGGACAGGGGACCTGTTTTCCGGTACTTC. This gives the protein CANEDRGPVFRYF. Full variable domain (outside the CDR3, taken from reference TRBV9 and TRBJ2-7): DSGVTQTPKHLITATGQRVTLRCSPRSGDLSVYWYQQSLDQGLQFLIQYYNGEERAKGNILERFSAQQFPDLHSELNLSSLELGDSALYFCANEDRGPVFRYFGPGTRLTVT.

The CDR3 loop reads CASSPPTGGSNEKLFF. The CDR3 coding sequence is TGTGCCAGCTCACCACCAACAGGGGGCTCCAATGAAAAACTGTTTTTT. The chain carries TRBV18 and TRBJ1-4, with 9 bases lining up with TRBD1. The CDR3 length is 16 residues. The J segment lost 5 bases and the V segment lost 0 bases, leaving 4 bases of the junction unmatched. Germline V gene sequence: CDR1 KGHSH, CDR2 LQKENI.

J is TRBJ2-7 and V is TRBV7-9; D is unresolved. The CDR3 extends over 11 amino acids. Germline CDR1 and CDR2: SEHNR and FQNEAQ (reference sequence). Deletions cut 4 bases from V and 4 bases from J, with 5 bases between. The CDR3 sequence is CASSSVYEQYF. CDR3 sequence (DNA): TGTGCCAGCAGCTCCGTTTACGAGCAGTACTTC.

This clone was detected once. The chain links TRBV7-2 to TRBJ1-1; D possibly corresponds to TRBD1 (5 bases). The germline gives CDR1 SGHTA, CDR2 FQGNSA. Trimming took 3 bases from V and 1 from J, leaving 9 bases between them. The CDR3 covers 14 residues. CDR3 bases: TGTGCCAGCAGCTTCGGGACGGCGAACACTGAAGCTTTCTTT. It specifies CASSFGTANTEAFF. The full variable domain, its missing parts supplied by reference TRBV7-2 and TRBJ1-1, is GAGVSQSPSNKVTEKGKDVELRCDPISGHTALYWYRQSLGQGLEFLIYFQGNSAPDKSGLPSDRFSAERTGGSVSTLTIQRTQQEDSAVYLCASSFGTANTEAFFGQGTRLTVV.

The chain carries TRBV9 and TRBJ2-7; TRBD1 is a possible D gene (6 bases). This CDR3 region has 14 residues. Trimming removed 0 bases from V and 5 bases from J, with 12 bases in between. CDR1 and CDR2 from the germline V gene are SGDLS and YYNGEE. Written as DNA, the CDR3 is TGTGCCAGCAGCGTAGAGGGGGATAAAAACGAGCAGTACTTC. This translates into CASSVEGDKNEQYF.

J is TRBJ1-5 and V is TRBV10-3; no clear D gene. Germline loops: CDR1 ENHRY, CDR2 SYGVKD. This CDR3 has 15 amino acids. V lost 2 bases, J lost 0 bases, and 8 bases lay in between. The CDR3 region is CAISEGAVSNQPQHF. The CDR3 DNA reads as TGTGCCATCAGTGAGGGTGCGGTTAGCAATCAGCCCCAGCATTTT.

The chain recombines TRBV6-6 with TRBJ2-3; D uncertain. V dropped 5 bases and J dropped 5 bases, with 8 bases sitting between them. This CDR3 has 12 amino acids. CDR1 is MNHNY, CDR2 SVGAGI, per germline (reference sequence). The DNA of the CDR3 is TGTGCCAGCAGTCCCCTCGGAGATACGCAGTATTTT. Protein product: CASSPLGDTQYF.

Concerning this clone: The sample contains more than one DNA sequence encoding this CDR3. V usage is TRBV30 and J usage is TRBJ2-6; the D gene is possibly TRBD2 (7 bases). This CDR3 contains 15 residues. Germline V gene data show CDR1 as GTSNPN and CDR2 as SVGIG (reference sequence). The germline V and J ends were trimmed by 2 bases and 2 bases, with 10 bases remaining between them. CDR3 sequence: CAWSRGGAGANVLTF. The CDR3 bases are TGTGCCTGGAGTAGGGGGGGGGCTGGGGCCAACGTCCTGACTTTC.

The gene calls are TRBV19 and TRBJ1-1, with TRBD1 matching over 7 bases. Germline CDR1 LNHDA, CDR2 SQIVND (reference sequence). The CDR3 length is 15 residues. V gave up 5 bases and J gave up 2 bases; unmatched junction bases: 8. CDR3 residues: CASSLAGTANTEAFF. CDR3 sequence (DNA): TGTGCCAGTAGTCTGGCGGGGACAGCAAACACTGAAGCTTTCTTT.

The chain's CDR3 is CASSPAGKDTQYF. The CDR3 DNA sequence: TGTGCCAGCTCACCCGCAGGGAAGGATACGCAGTATTTT. The chain has TRBV18 and TRBJ2-3; a possible D gene is TRBD1 (5 bases). Germline V CDR1 and CDR2: KGHSH, LQKENI. CDR3 length equals 13 residues. Trimming removed 3 bases at V and 6 bases at J, with 10 bases between.

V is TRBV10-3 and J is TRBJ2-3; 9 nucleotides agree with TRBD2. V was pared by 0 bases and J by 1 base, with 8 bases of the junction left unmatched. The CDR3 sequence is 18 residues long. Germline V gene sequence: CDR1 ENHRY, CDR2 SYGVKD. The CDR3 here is CAISESNSGRGGTDTQYF. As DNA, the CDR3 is TGTGCCATCAGTGAGTCGAATAGCGGGAGAGGAGGCACAGATACGCAGTATTTT.

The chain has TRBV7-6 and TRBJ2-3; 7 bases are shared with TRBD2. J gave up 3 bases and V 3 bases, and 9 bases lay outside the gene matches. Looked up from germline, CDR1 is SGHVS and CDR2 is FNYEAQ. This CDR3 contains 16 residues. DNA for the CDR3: TGTGCCAGCAGCTTGGGGGTCAGCGGGGCTACAGATACGCAGTATTTT. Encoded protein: CASSLGVSGATDTQYF. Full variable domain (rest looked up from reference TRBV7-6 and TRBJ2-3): GAGVSQSPRYKVTKRGQDVALRCDPISGHVSLYWYRQALGQGPEFLTYFNYEAQQDKSGLPNDRFSAERPEGSISTLTIQRTEQRDSAMYRCASSLGVSGATDTQYFGPGTRLTVL.

The CDR3 DNA sequence: TGTGCCAGCAGTTACTCTGCGACAGGGGACTCACCCCTCCACTTT. Translation: CASSYSATGDSPLHF. J is TRBJ1-6 and V is TRBV6-5, with 8 bases aligning to TRBD1. Germline CDR1 MNHEY, CDR2 SVGAGI. This CDR3 is built from 15 residues. Trimming removed 0 bases from V and 10 bases from J; junction bases left unmatched: 5.

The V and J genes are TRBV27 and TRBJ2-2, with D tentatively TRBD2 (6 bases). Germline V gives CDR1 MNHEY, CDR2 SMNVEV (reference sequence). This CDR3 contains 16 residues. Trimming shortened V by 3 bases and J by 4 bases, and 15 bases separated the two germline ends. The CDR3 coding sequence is TGTGCCAGCAGTTTGTTTGGCGGGGAAAGCACCGGGGAGCTGTTTTTT. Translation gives CASSLFGGESTGELFF.

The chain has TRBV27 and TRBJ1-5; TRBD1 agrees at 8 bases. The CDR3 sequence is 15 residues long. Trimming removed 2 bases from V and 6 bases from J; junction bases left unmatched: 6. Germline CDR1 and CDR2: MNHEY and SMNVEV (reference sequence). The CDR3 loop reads CASSLRGTGGQPQHF. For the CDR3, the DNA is TGTGCCAGCAGTTTACGCGGGACAGGTGGTCAGCCCCAGCATTTT.

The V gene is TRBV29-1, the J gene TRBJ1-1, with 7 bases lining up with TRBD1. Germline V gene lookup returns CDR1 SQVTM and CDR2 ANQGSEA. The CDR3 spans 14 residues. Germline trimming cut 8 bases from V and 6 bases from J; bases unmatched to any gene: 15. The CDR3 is CSTTQGGANAEAFF. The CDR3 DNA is TGCAGCACCACCCAAGGGGGCGCAAACGCTGAAGCTTTCTTT. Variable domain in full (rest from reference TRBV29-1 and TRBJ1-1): SAVISQKPSRDICQRGTSLTIQCQVDSQVTMMFWYRQQPGQSLTLIATANQGSEATYESGFVIDKFPISRPNLTFSTLTVSNMSPEDSSIYLCSTTQGGANAEAFFGQGTRLTVV.

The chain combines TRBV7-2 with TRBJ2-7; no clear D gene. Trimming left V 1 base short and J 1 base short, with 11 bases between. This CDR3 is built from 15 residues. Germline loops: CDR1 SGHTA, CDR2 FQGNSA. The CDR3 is CASSLVGQVSYEQYF. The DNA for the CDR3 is TGTGCCAGCAGCTTAGTTGGGCAGGTGTCCTACGAGCAGTACTTC. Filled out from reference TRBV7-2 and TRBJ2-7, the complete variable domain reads GAGVSQSPSNKVTEKGKDVELRCDPISGHTALYWYRQSLGQGLEFLIYFQGNSAPDKSGLPSDRFSAERTGGSVSTLTIQRTQQEDSAVYLCASSLVGQVSYEQYFGPGTRLTVT.

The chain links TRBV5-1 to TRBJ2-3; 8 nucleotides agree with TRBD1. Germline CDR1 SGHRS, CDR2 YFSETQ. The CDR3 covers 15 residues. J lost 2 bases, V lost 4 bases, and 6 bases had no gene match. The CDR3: CASSALTGATDTQYF. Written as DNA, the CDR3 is TGCGCCAGCAGCGCCCTGACAGGGGCCACAGATACGCAGTATTTT.

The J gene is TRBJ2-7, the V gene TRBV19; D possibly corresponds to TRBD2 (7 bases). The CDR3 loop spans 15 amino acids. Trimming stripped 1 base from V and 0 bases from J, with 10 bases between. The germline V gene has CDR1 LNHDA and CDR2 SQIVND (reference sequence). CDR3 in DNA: TGTGCCAGTAGTATAGCGGGGGGCCCCTCCTACGAGCAGTACTTC. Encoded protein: CASSIAGGPSYEQYF. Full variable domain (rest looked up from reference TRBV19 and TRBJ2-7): DGGITQSPKYLFRKEGQNVTLSCEQNLNHDAMYWYRQDPGQGLRLIYYSQIVNDFQKGDIAEGYSVSREKKESFPLTVTSAQKNPTAFYLCASSIAGGPSYEQYFGPGTRLTVT.

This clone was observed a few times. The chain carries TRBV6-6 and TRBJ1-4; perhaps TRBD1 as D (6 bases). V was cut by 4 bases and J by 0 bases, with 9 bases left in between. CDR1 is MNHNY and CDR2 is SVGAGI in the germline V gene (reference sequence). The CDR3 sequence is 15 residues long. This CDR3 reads CASSSGGATNEKLFF. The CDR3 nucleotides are TGTGCCAGCAGTTCCGGGGGCGCAACTAATGAAAAACTGTTTTTT.

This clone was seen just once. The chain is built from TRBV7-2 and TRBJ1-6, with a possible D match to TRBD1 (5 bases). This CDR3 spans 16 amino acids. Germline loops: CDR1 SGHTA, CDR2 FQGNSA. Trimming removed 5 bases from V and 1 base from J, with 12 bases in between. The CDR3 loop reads CASSPLRGSYNSPLHF. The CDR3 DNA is TGTGCCAGCAGCCCTTTACGGGGGTCCTATAATTCACCCCTCCACTTT.

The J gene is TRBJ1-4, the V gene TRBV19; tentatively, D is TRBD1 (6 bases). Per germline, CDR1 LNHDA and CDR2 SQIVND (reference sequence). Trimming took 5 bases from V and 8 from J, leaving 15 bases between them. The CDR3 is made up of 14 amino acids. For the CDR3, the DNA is TGTGCCAGTAGTTACGGGTCAAGGGGGGAAAAACTGTTTTTT. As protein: CASSYGSRGEKLFF.

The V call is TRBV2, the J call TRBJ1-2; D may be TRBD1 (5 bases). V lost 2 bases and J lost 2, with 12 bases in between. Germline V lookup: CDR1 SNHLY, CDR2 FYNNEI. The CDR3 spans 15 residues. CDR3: CASSEWAGLNYGYTF. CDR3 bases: TGTGCCAGCAGTGAATGGGCAGGGCTCAACTATGGCTACACCTTC.

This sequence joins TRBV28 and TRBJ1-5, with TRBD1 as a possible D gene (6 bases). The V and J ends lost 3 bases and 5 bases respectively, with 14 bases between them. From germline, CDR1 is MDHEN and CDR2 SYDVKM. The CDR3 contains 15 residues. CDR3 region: CASSFRRGADQPQHF. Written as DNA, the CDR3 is TGTGCCAGCAGTTTTCGGCGGGGGGCAGATCAGCCCCAGCATTTT.

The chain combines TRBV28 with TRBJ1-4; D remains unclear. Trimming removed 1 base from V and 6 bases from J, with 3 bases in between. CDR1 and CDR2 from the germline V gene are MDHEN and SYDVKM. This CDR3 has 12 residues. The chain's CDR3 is CASSLLYEKLFF. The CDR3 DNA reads TGTGCCAGCAGTTTATTGTATGAAAAACTGTTTTTT.

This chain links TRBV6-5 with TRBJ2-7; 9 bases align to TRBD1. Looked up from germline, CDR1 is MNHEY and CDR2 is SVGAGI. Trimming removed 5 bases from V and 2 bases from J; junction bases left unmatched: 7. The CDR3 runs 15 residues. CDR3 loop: CASSPTGQGTYEQYF. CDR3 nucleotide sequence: TGTGCCAGCAGTCCCACGGGACAGGGCACCTACGAGCAGTACTTC.

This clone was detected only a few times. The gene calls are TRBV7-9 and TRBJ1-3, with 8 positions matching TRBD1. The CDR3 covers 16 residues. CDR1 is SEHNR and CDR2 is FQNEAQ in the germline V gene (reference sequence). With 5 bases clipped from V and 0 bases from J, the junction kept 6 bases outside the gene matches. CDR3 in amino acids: CASSTQTGVSGNTIYF. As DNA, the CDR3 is TGTGCCAGCAGCACCCAGACAGGGGTCTCTGGAAACACCATATATTTT.

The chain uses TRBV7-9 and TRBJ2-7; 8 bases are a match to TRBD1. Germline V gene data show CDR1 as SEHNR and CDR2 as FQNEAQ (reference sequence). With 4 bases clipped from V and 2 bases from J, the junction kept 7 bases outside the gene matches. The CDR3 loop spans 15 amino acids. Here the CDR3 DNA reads TGTGCCAGCAGCTCCCTGGACAGGGAAACCTACGAGCAGTACTTC. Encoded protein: CASSSLDRETYEQYF.

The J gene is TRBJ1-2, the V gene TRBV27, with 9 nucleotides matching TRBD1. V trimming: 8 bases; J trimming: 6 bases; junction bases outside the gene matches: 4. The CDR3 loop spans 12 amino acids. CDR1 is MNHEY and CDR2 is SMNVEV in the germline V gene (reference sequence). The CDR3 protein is CASAGQGDGYTF. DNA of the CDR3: TGTGCCAGCGCGGGACAGGGAGATGGCTACACCTTC.

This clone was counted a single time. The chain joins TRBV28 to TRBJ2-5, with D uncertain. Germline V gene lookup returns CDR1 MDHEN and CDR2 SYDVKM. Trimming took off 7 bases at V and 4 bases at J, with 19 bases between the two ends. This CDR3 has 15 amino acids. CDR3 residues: CASTPAGGWRETQYF. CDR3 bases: TGTGCCAGCACCCCTGCCGGTGGTTGGCGAGAGACCCAGTACTTC.